This T cell receptor beta chain was sequenced for a study of blood T cell repertoires in COVID-19. The table came from immunoSEQ multiplex PCR; TCRdb's copy has only in-frame clones and leaves some out. The table lists some 57,000 clones, roughly 89% of them singletons. V dropped 3 bases and J dropped 0 bases, with 20 bases sitting between them. CDR3 length: 18 amino acids. Looked up from germline, CDR1 is KGHSH and CDR2 is LQKENI. Sequencing used peripheral blood. This clonotype originated in a man aged 55 to 70 with active COVID-19. The chain uses TRBV18 and TRBJ1-1, with D possibly TRBD1 on 5 matching bases. The CDR3 protein is CASSPLWRGLLLNTEAFF. Here the CDR3 DNA reads TGTGCCAGCTCACCCCTCTGGAGGGGTCTCCTGTTGAACACTGAAGCTTTCTTT. Drawing the rest from reference TRBV18 and TRBJ1-1, the complete variable domain is NAGVMQNPRHLVRRRGQEARLRCSPMKGHSHVYWYRQLPEEGLKFMVYLQKENIIDESGMPKERFSAEFPKEGPSILRIQQVVRGDSAAYFCASSPLWRGLLLNTEAFFGQGTRLTVV.